Described below is a single T cell receptor beta chain sequence and its context. This clone was counted once. Its antigen target is currently unknown. It has no much larger one-base neighbor in the sample; base qualities were not kept. The data originate from a study of Tregs in tolerant kidney transplant recipients (dated by TCRdb to about 2019). Background for the entire study: Before combined kidney and bone marrow transplantation, this study identified donor-specific regulatory T cells using TCRbeta sequencing and then followed those same cells after transplant. In a few healthy controls, several methods of expanding Tregs specific for an allogeneic donor were compared by TCRbeta repertoire sequencing. Study-wide conclusions, independent of this receptor: Expanding Tregs with activated donor B cells appeared to identify the most biologically relevant and donor-specific TCRbeta repertoire. The study was limited by small patient numbers, and the findings need validation in larger populations and under other immunosuppression protocols. Biological reproducibility was not directly assessed, although technical replication error appeared to be minimal.

From its cysteine to its phenylalanine, the CDR3 spans 19 amino acids. CDR3 DNA is the only sequence kept; it has 57 bases, read in frame from the first base. Ends trimmed: V by 3 bases, J by 6 bases; bases unmatched to a gene: 15. According to the germline V gene, CDR1 reads MNHNS and CDR2 reads SASEGT. Unstimulated Tregs (CD4+CD25+CD127-), CD4+ non-Tregs (CD4+CD25-), CD4 and CD8 cells were FACS-sorted from thawed PBMCs. Healthy control blood came either as purchased buffy coats or from healthy volunteers. Healthy control blood was processed to PBMCs with a Ficoll density gradient and then cryopreserved, whereas patient PBMCs were collected both before and after transplant. Genomic DNA was extracted from sorted cells with the QIAGEN DNeasy Blood and Tissue Kit for TCRbeta CDR3 sequencing. High-throughput TCRbeta CDR3 sequencing, including PCR amplification with bias correction and internal controls, was performed commercially through immunoSEQ. From the authors' description of their analysis: A unique productive TCRbeta sequence was defined by the CDR3 nucleotide sequence when primers matched, and otherwise by the CDR3 amino acid sequence together with the Vbeta and Jbeta genes. Sorting error was corrected by removing sequences shared between sorted populations at a frequency ratio of 2:1 or less, and the remaining shared sequences were assigned to the higher population. Sequences were defined as donor-reactive when expanded at least 5-fold in CFSE-low cells versus unstimulated cells and present at a frequency of at least 0.01% in CFSE-low cells. Repertoire divergence was quantified by Jensen-Shannon divergence using the top 100 TCRbeta sequences ranked by frequency. When a sample had multiple sequencing runs, each run was corrected for sorting error separately and the runs were then pooled. TCRdb retrieved this table from immuneACCESS and kept in-frame rearrangements only. Not all clones are present; in checked studies, unresolved V genes account for under half, and no reason is known for the remainder. The V and J calls and the clone size are those of that table, but D and trimming were determined from the DNA. This sample comprises 90,000 or so clones, roughly 92% of them detected only once. The ten largest account for over 4% of the sample.

The specimen sequenced was CD8+ T cells from blood. The receptor was isolated from a human donor in good health. Recombination linked TRBV6-1 to TRBJ2-2, with TRBD1 matching 11 junction bases. The DNA sequence is TGTGCCAGCAGTGATGCCAATCTCCCGGGGACAGGGGGTTCCGGGGAGCTGTTTTTT. Protein translation: CASSDANLPGTGGSGELFF.